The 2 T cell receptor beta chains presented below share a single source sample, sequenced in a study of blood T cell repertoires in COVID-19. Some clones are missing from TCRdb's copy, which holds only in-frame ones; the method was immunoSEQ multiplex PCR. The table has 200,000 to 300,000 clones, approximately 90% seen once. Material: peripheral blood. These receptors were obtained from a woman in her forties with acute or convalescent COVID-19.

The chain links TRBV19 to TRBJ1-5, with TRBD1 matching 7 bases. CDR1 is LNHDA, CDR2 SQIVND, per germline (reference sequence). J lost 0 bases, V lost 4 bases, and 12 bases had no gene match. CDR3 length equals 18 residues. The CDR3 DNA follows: TGTGCCAGTAGTAAAAGCCCCGGGACAGCCTATAGCAATCAGCCCCAGCATTTT. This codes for CASSKSPGTAYSNQPQHF. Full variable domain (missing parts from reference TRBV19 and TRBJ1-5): DGGITQSPKYLFRKEGQNVTLSCEQNLNHDAMYWYRQDPGQGLRLIYYSQIVNDFQKGDIAEGYSVSREKKESFPLTVTSAQKNPTAFYLCASSKSPGTAYSNQPQHFGDGTRLSIL.

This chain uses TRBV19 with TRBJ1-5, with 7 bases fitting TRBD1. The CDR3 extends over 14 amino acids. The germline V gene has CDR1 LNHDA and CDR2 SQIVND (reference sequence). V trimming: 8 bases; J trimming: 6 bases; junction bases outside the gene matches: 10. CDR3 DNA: TGTGCCAGTGGGGGGACAGCCGGTGGTCAGCCCCAGCATTTT. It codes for CASGGTAGGQPQHF.